A selection of T cell receptor beta chains follows, all from one sample in a study of shared clonotypes between healthy human individuals. TCRdb's table, derived via immunoSEQ multiplex PCR, lists solely in-frame clones and lacks some. The table lists about 2.2 million clones, just under 95% of them singletons, with roughly 1.7% in the top ten. Sequenced sample: naive CD8+ T cells from PBMCs. All receptors come from a man aged 18 to 30 in good health. Some clones in this sample may be carry-over from other donors' samples. Each CDR3 is given with its conserved first and last residue. The D gene is left open where the match is weak. Clone sizes are given selectively: once, few, many, or a class where the clone is expanded.

v_call	d_call	clone_size	j_call	cdr3_aa	cdr3_nt
TRBV9	TRBD1	NA	TRBJ1-1	CASSVEEGANTEAFF	TGTGCCAGCAGCGTAGAGGAGGGGGCGAACACTGAAGCTTTCTTT
TRBV2	TRBD2	NA	TRBJ2-1	CASRESGRIYNEQFF	TGTGCCAGCAGAGAAAGCGGGAGGATTTACAATGAGCAGTTCTTC
TRBV7-9	NA	NA	TRBJ2-1	CASSLKFSVGEQFF	TGTGCCAGCAGCTTAAAGTTTAGCGTTGGAGAGCAGTTCTTC
TRBV7-3	TRBD1	NA	TRBJ2-7	CATRAPGQGLYEQYF	TGTGCCACGAGGGCACCGGGACAGGGCCTCTACGAGCAGTACTTC
TRBV5-1	TRBD2	NA	TRBJ2-1	CASSLMGGLAGPNEQFF	TGCGCCAGCAGCCTCATGGGGGGACTAGCGGGACCAAATGAGCAGTTCTTC
TRBV5-6	TRBD1	NA	TRBJ2-7	CASSPGQGFPYEQYF	TGTGCCAGCAGCCCGGGACAGGGGTTCCCCTACGAGCAGTACTTC
TRBV10-3	NA	NA	TRBJ2-3	CAISEYASSDTQYF	TGTGCCATCAGTGAGTATGCGAGCTCAGATACGCAGTATTTT
TRBV28	NA	NA	TRBJ2-3	CASSRHTDTQYF	TGTGCCAGCAGTCGCCACACAGATACGCAGTATTTT
TRBV30	TRBD2	NA	TRBJ2-7	CAWSSLAGGPYEQYF	TGTGCCTGGAGTTCACTAGCGGGAGGGCCCTACGAGCAGTACTTC
TRBV5-6	NA	NA	TRBJ1-1	CASSLWRGQTEAFF	TGTGCCAGCAGCTTGTGGCGGGGTCAGACTGAAGCTTTCTTT
TRBV9	NA	NA	TRBJ2-7	CASSVGRVSYEQYF	TGTGCCAGCAGCGTAGGCAGGGTATCCTACGAGCAGTACTTC
TRBV28	NA	NA	TRBJ2-1	CASSSITGITYNEQFF	TGTGCCAGCAGTTCGATCACAGGGATCACCTACAATGAGCAGTTCTTC
TRBV5-1	TRBD1	NA	TRBJ2-7	CASSWTGGKYEQYF	TGCGCCAGCAGCTGGACAGGGGGGAAGTACGAGCAGTACTTC
TRBV7-9	TRBD1	NA	TRBJ1-5	CASSLEDRGFGQPQHF	TGTGCCAGCAGCTTAGAGGACAGGGGGTTCGGACAGCCCCAGCATTTT
TRBV28	NA	NA	TRBJ2-7	CASSTPWKEINYEQYF	TGTGCCAGCAGCACTCCGTGGAAGGAGATTAACTACGAGCAGTACTTC
TRBV28	NA	once	TRBJ2-6	CASSPRVVSGANVLTF	TGTGCCAGCAGCCCTCGGGTTGTCTCTGGGGCCAACGTCCTGACTTTC
TRBV30	NA	few	TRBJ1-1	CAWEGGTEAFF	TGTGCATGGGAGGGAGGCACTGAAGCTTTCTTT
TRBV5-6	NA	NA	TRBJ2-7	CASSFGSLNEQYF	TGTGCCAGCAGCTTTGGCTCCCTCAACGAGCAGTACTTC
TRBV9	TRBD2	NA	TRBJ2-6	CASSAREVSSGANVLTF	TGTGCCAGCAGCGCCCGGGAGGTAAGCTCTGGGGCCAACGTCCTGACTTTC
TRBV7-9	NA	NA	TRBJ1-1	CASSLGASTEAFF	TGTGCCAGCAGCTTAGGCGCTAGCACTGAAGCTTTCTTT
TRBV28	NA	NA	TRBJ1-5	CASSLSSYSNQPQHF	TGTGCCAGCAGTTTATCTTCCTATAGCAATCAGCCCCAGCATTTT
TRBV5-1	NA	few	TRBJ1-2	CASSPGRAGHYGYTF	TGCGCCAGCAGCCCAGGGCGAGCGGGGCACTATGGCTACACCTTC
TRBV11-2	NA	NA	TRBJ2-7	CASSFRAYEQYF	TGTGCCAGCAGCTTCCGCGCCTACGAGCAGTACTTC
TRBV14	NA	NA	TRBJ2-7	CASSQGVGTNSYEQYF	TGTGCCAGCAGCCAAGGCGTCGGGACAAATTCCTACGAGCAGTACTTC
TRBV5-1	NA	NA	TRBJ1-1	CASRPGRAMGNTEAFF	TGCGCCAGCAGACCCGGACGGGCAATGGGGAACACTGAAGCTTTCTTT
TRBV4-1	TRBD1	NA	TRBJ1-1	CASSHPGTGDTEAFF	TGCGCCAGCAGCCATCCCGGGACAGGGGACACTGAAGCTTTCTTT
TRBV11-2	NA	NA	TRBJ2-7	CASSLDRGVDEQYF	TGTGCCAGCAGCTTAGATCGCGGGGTGGACGAGCAGTACTTC
TRBV6-6	NA	NA	TRBJ1-5	CASSETRGGRQPQHF	TGTGCCAGCAGCGAAACCAGGGGAGGGAGGCAGCCCCAGCATTTT
TRBV7-8	NA	NA	TRBJ1-1	CASSLEKAVSAFF	TGTGCCAGCAGCTTAGAGAAGGCAGTTTCAGCTTTCTTT
TRBV28	NA	NA	TRBJ1-2	CATTRGTYNYGYTF	TGTGCCACAACGCGGGGTACCTATAACTATGGCTACACCTTC
TRBV29-1	NA	NA	TRBJ1-2	CSSAESDGYTF	TGCAGCTCCGCCGAGAGCGATGGCTACACCTTC
TRBV7-7	NA	few	TRBJ2-1	CASSSKDNYNEQFF	TGTGCCAGCAGCTCTAAGGACAACTACAATGAGCAGTTCTTC
TRBV11-2	NA	NA	TRBJ2-2	CASSLREETGELFF	TGTGCCAGCAGCTTAAGGGAGGAAACCGGGGAGCTGTTTTTT